These 12 T cell receptor beta chains were sequenced from one sample in a study of graft-versus-host responses after intestinal transplantation. The data were produced by immunoSEQ multiplex PCR, yet TCRdb's version contains in-frame clones alone and is incomplete. The sample has over 10,000 clones, under 95% seen once; the top ten hold around 4.4%. The sequencing here drew on PBMCs, taken 950 to 1,300 days after intestinal transplantation. Receptors were obtained from a human patient who received an intestinal transplant, so some T cells may come from the graft donor.

The V and J genes are TRBV18 and TRBJ1-6; D uncertain. Germline CDR1 KGHSH, CDR2 LQKENI. The CDR3 contains 14 residues. V dropped 1 base and J dropped 5 bases, with 6 bases sitting between them. Written as DNA, the CDR3 is TGTGCCAGCTCACCACTGGAAGATAATTCACCCCTCCACTTT. The encoded protein is CASSPLEDNSPLHF.

The chain carries TRBV5-1 and TRBJ1-1, with TRBD1 matching 7 bases. The CDR3 has 13 residues. Germline V gene data show CDR1 as SGHRS and CDR2 as YFSETQ. The J segment lost 5 bases and the V segment lost 4 bases, leaving 5 bases of the junction unmatched. CDR3: CASSPGTVTEAFF. CDR3 DNA sequence: TGCGCCAGCAGCCCCGGGACAGTGACTGAAGCTTTCTTT.

The chain carries TRBV13 and TRBJ1-3; 7 bases align to TRBD1. Losses at the gene ends were 5 bases for V and 0 bases for J; bases not matched to a gene: 4. The length of the CDR3 is 15 residues. Germline-derived CDR1 and CDR2 are PRHDT and FYEKMQ (reference sequence). The CDR3 bases are TGTGCCAGCAGCGGCGGGACAGCCTCTGGAAACACCATATATTTT. Protein sequence: CASSGGTASGNTIYF.

A single count supports this clone. This chain links TRBV7-9 with TRBJ1-1, with 9 bases lining up with TRBD1. In germline, CDR1 is SEHNR, CDR2 FQNEAQ (reference sequence). This CDR3 comprises 15 residues. V dropped 5 bases and J dropped 8; count of bases not matched to a gene: 12. CDR3 nucleotides: TGTGCCAGCAGCCCCGGGACAGGGTGGCACGTCGAAGCTTTCTTT. Amino acid sequence: CASSPGTGWHVEAFF. Full variable domain (rest looked up from reference TRBV7-9 and TRBJ1-1): DTGVSQNPRHKITKRGQNVTFRCDPISEHNRLYWYRQTLGQGPEFLTYFQNEAQLEKSRLLSDRFSAERPKGSFSTLEIQRTEQGDSAMYLCASSPGTGWHVEAFFGQGTRLTVV.

The chain carries TRBV6-6 and TRBJ1-1, with TRBD1 as a possible D gene (5 bases). Germline CDR1 and CDR2: MNHNY and SVGAGI (reference sequence). Trimming shortened V by 0 bases and J by 4 bases, and 12 bases separated the two germline ends. The CDR3 consists of 15 residues. CDR3 amino acids: CASSYSIPQGTEAFF. The DNA of the CDR3 is TGTGCCAGCAGTTACTCGATCCCTCAGGGCACTGAAGCTTTCTTT.

The chain carries TRBV9 and TRBJ1-3, with 10 bases that match TRBD1. The ends lost 3 bases at V and 0 bases at J; junction bases unmatched: 6. The germline V gene encodes CDR1 SGDLS and CDR2 YYNGEE. This CDR3 is 17 amino acids long. The CDR3 reads CASSASGTGVSGNTIYF. CDR3 bases: TGTGCCAGCAGCGCATCCGGGACAGGGGTCTCTGGAAACACCATATATTTT.

The gene calls are TRBV6-6 and TRBJ1-5; D is unclear. Germline-derived CDR1 and CDR2 are MNHNY and SVGAGI (reference sequence). The CDR3 loop spans 14 amino acids. V was clipped by 0 bases and J by 6 bases, with 9 bases between them. The CDR3 loop reads CASSYSPERQPQHF. CDR3 in DNA: TGTGCCAGCAGTTACTCCCCTGAACGTCAGCCCCAGCATTTT.

As DNA, the CDR3 is TGTGCCAGCAGCGCGACAGGGGGCGGTGGTTCACCCCTCCACTTT. It encodes CASSATGGGGSPLHF. The chain recombines TRBV9 with TRBJ1-6; 10 bases line up with TRBD1. Unmatched junction bases numbered 6, after V lost 3 bases and J lost 9 bases. The germline gives CDR1 SGDLS, CDR2 YYNGEE. This CDR3 comprises 15 residues.

In nucleotides, the CDR3 is TGCGCCAGCAGCCACCGGGGTGAGGGGTCGAGGAATACCTACGAGCAGTACTTC. It specifies CASSHRGEGSRNTYEQYF. The chain combines TRBV4-1 with TRBJ2-7; D possibly uses TRBD1 or TRBD2 (5 bases each). The CDR3 consists of 18 residues. Trimming took off 3 bases at V and 2 bases at J, with 23 bases between the two ends. Looked up from germline, CDR1 is MGHRA and CDR2 is YSYEKL.

The chain combines TRBV7-9 with TRBJ2-3, with D possibly TRBD1 on 5 matching bases. The CDR3 spans 16 residues. Germline-derived CDR1 and CDR2 are SEHNR and FQNEAQ (reference sequence). V was shortened by 5 bases and J by 9 bases, with 24 bases between the two germline ends. In DNA, the CDR3 is TGTGCCAGCAGCCAGACAGCCGTCGACCTCCAGTGGACGCAGTATTTT. Its protein product is CASSQTAVDLQWTQYF.

The chain combines TRBV19 with TRBJ1-1; 9 bases are a match to TRBD1. Germline lookup yields CDR1 LNHDA and CDR2 SQIVND (reference sequence). The CDR3 runs to 12 residues. The J segment lost 12 bases and the V segment lost 4 bases, leaving 6 bases of the junction unmatched. In DNA form, the CDR3 reads TGTGCCAGTAGTACCCCGGGACAGGGACCTTTCTTT. Protein sequence: CASSTPGQGPFF.

The rearrangement uses TRBV6-5 and TRBJ2-7; TRBD2 matches at 8 bases. Germline lookup yields CDR1 MNHEY and CDR2 SVGAGI. This CDR3 comprises 14 residues. With V trimmed by 0 bases and J by 7 bases, 5 bases remained unmatched. CDR3 in DNA: TGTGCCAGCAGTTACTCGTCGGGGGGGGAGGAGCAGTACTTC. Amino acids: CASSYSSGGEEQYF.